The entry that follows covers one T cell receptor beta chain sequence. Its antigen is unknown. One end of the junction fails to match germline, which may point to a read error. Sequencing was performed with immunoSEQ multiplex PCR; in TCRdb, only in-frame clones are kept and a portion is missing. The sample lists about 130,000 clones; about 82% were seen once. The data were taken from a study of T cell responses to AZD1222 COVID-19 vaccine. General study results and limits: Donors were mostly white British, more females; clonal diversity possibly underestimated. Baseline seropositivity occurred in only six AZD1222 recipients.

This CDR3 has 11 amino acids. In germline, CDR1 is LNHDA, CDR2 SQIVND (reference sequence). This material consisted of peripheral blood, taken on day 0 of AZD1222 vaccination. The chain joins TRBV19 to TRBJ1-4, with TRBD1 identical over 7 bases. The sequence was collected from an adult in good health. The CDR3 nucleotides are TGTGCCAGTAGTTCGGGACAGAGAGGAGTGTTT. Translation: CASSSGQRGVF.